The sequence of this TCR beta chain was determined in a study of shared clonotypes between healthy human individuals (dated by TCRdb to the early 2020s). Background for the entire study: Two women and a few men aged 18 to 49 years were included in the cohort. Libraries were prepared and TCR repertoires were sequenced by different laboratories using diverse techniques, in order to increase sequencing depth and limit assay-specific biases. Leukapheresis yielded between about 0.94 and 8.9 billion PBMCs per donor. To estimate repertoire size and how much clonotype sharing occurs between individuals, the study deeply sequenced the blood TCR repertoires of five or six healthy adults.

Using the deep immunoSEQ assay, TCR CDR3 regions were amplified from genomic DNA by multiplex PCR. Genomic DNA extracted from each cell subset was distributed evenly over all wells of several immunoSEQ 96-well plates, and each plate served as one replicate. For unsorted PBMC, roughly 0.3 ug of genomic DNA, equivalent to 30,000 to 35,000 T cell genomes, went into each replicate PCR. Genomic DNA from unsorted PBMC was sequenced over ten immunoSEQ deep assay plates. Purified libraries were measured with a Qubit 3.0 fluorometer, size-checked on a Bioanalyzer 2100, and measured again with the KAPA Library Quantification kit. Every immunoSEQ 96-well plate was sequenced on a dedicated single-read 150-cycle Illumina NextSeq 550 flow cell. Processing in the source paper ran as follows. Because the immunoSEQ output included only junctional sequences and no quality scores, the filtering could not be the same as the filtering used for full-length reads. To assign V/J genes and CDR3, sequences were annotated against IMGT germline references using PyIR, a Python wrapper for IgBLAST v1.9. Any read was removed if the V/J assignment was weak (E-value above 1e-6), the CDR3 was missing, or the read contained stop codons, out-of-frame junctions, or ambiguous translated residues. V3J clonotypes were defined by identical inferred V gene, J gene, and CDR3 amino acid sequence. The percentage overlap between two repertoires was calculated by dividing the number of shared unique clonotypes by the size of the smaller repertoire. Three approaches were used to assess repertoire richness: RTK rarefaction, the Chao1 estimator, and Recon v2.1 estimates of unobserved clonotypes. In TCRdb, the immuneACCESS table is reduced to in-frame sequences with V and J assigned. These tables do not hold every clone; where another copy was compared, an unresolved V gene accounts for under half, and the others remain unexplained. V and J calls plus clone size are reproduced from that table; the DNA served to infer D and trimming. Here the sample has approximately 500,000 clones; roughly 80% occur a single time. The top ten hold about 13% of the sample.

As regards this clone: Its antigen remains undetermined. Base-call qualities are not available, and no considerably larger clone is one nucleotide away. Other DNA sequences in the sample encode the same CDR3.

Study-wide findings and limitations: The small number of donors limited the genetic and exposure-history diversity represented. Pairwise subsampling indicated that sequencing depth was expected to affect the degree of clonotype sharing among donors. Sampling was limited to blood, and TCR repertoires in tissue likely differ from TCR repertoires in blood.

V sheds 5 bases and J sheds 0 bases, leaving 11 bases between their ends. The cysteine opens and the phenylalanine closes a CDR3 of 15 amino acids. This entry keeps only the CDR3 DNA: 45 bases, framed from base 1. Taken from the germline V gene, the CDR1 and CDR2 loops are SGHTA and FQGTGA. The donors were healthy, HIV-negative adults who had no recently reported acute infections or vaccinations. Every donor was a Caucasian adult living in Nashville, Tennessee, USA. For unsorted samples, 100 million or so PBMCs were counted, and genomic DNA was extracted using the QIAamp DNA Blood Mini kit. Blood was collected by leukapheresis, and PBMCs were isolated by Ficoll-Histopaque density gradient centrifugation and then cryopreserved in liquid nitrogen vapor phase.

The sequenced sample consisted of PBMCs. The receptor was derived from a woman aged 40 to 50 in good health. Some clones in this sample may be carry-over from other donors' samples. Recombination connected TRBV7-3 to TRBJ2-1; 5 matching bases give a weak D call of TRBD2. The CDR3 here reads CASSPTRRSYNEQFF. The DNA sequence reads TGTGCCAGCAGCCCCACTAGACGCTCCTACAATGAGCAGTTCTTC.